The rows below give T cell receptor beta chains drawn from one sample of a study of blood T cell repertoires in COVID-19. Assay: immunoSEQ multiplex PCR; the TCRdb copy retains only in-frame clones and omits some. The sample has 200,000 to 300,000 clones; around 88% are singletons. The sample consisted of peripheral blood. The receptors here all came from a young man with active or convalescent COVID-19. Each CDR3 is given with its conserved first and last residue. Fields, in order: D gene, V gene, J gene, clone size, CDR3 protein, CDR3 DNA. A D gene is named only where the DNA matches it firmly. Only some rows state a clone size, as once, few, many or a class for expanded clones.

TRBD1	TRBV12-3/TRBV12-4	TRBJ1-4	NA	CASSLQTGQKLFF	TGTGCCAGCAGTTTACAGACAGGGCAAAAACTGTTTTTT
TRBD2	TRBV9	TRBJ2-1	NA	CASSQGLVGQFF	TGTGCCAGCAGCCAAGGACTAGTAGGGCAGTTCTTC
TRBD2	TRBV28	TRBJ2-1	NA	CASSPPTSGDGNEQFF	TGTGCCAGCAGCCCGCCCACTAGCGGGGATGGCAATGAGCAGTTCTTC
NA	TRBV5-6	TRBJ2-5	once	CASSSRLTQETQYF	TGTGCCAGCAGCTCCCGACTAACCCAAGAGACCCAGTACTTC
NA	TRBV6-2/TRBV6-3	TRBJ2-3	NA	CASSAPRTSTDTQYF	TGTGCCAGCAGTGCACCTAGAACTAGCACAGATACGCAGTATTTT
NA	TRBV29-1	TRBJ1-2	NA	CSVGAGEAGYTF	TGCAGCGTTGGTGCAGGGGAAGCTGGCTACACCTTC
TRBD1	TRBV10-1	TRBJ1-2	NA	CASRLNRGRVGYTF	TGCGCCAGCCGACTAAACAGGGGGCGGGTTGGCTACACCTTC
NA	TRBV6-2/TRBV6-3	TRBJ2-7	NA	CASSQQGYEQYF	TGTGCCAGCAGTCAACAGGGATACGAGCAGTACTTC
NA	TRBV29-1	TRBJ2-1	NA	CSVVGIENEQFF	TGCAGCGTTGTGGGCATCGAGAATGAGCAGTTCTTC
NA	TRBV7-9	TRBJ1-1	NA	CASSDPRASLGNTEAFF	TGTGCCAGCAGCGATCCCAGGGCCTCTCTCGGAAACACTGAAGCTTTCTTT
NA	TRBV7-3	TRBJ2-3	NA	CASSLTNGVSDTQYF	TGTGCCAGCAGCTTAACGAACGGGGTATCAGATACGCAGTATTTT
TRBD2	TRBV7-2	TRBJ2-5	once	CASSLLAGGPQETQYF	TGTGCCAGCAGCTTATTAGCGGGGGGGCCCCAAGAGACCCAGTACTTC
NA	TRBV18	TRBJ1-2	NA	CASSPATNYGYTF	TGTGCCAGCTCACCAGCGACTAACTATGGCTACACCTTC
NA	TRBV3-1/TRBV3-2	TRBJ2-5	NA	CASSQRETQYF	TGTGCCAGCAGCCAACGAGAGACCCAGTACTTC
TRBD2	TRBV2	TRBJ2-7	NA	CASSGIAGLYEQYF	TGTGCCAGCAGTGGTATAGCGGGGCTTTACGAGCAGTACTTC
NA	TRBV19	TRBJ1-2	NA	CASSRPGTTIGYTF	TGTGCCAGTAGTCGGCCCGGGACAACTATAGGCTACACCTTC
NA	TRBV29-1	TRBJ2-3	NA	CSARDSFLGTDTQYF	TGCAGCGCCCGAGACAGCTTCTTAGGCACAGATACGCAGTATTTT
NA	TRBV7-2	TRBJ2-1	NA	CASSPVQGSSYNEQFF	TGTGCCAGCAGCCCAGTACAGGGAAGCTCCTACAATGAGCAGTTCTTC
TRBD1	TRBV7-9	TRBJ2-7	NA	CASSLALRPDRGLDEQYF	TGTGCCAGCAGCTTAGCGCTCCGTCCTGACAGGGGGCTGGACGAGCAGTACTTC
TRBD1	TRBV6-5	TRBJ2-2	once	CASSYYRGTGELFF	TGTGCCAGCAGTTACTACAGGGGCACCGGGGAGCTGTTTTTT
TRBD2	TRBV5-4	TRBJ2-1	NA	CASSPGASGNEQFF	TGTGCCAGCAGCCCAGGGGCTAGCGGGAATGAGCAGTTCTTC
NA	TRBV7-9	TRBJ1-4	NA	CASSVGIATNEKLFF	TGTGCCAGCAGCGTCGGGATAGCAACTAATGAAAAACTGTTTTTT
TRBD1	TRBV5-8	TRBJ2-5	NA	CASRRGQGGGETQYF	TGTGCCAGCAGGCGGGGACAGGGTGGAGGAGAGACCCAGTACTTC
NA	TRBV19	TRBJ1-4	NA	CASSIRGGMANEKLFF	TGTGCCAGTAGTATACGGGGGGGAATGGCTAATGAAAAACTGTTTTTT
NA	TRBV5-1	TRBJ2-5	NA	CASSLGTEYQETQYF	TGCGCCAGCAGCTTGGGAACGGAGTACCAAGAGACCCAGTACTTC
TRBD1	TRBV7-8	TRBJ2-4	NA	CASSFGTAKNIQYF	TGTGCCAGCAGCTTCGGGACAGCGAAAAACATTCAGTACTTC
TRBD1	TRBV27	TRBJ2-7	NA	CASSSRTGVYEQYF	TGTGCCAGCAGTTCCCGGACAGGGGTCTACGAGCAGTACTTC
TRBD2	TRBV2	TRBJ2-1	NA	CASRIAGSSYNEQFF	TGTGCCAGCAGGATAGCGGGGAGCTCCTACAATGAGCAGTTCTTC
NA	TRBV27	TRBJ2-2	NA	CASTQGTGELFF	TGTGCCAGCACCCAGGGTACCGGGGAGCTGTTTTTT
NA	TRBV19	TRBJ1-1	NA	CASSISARNTEAFF	TGTGCCAGTAGTATCTCGGCTAGAAACACTGAAGCTTTCTTT